This is a list of T cell receptor beta chains from one sample in a study of blood T cell repertoires in COVID-19. Assay: immunoSEQ multiplex PCR; the TCRdb copy retains only in-frame clones and omits some. The sample comprises about 170,000 clones, more than 70% of which are singletons, and 10% rests with the top ten. What was sequenced was peripheral blood. All receptors derive from a woman older than 75 with active or convalescent COVID-19. The conserved cysteine and the conserved F or W are not part of the CDR3 here.

AWSVGLTGATYEQY	TRBV30	TRBJ2-7
ASSQDLRRARNEQF	TRBV4-1	TRBJ2-1
ASSQTAGQGLGGYT	TRBV4-1	TRBJ1-2
ASSLEGTKAF	TRBV12-3/TRBV12-4	TRBJ1-1
ASSRSGRNNEQF	TRBV13	TRBJ2-1
ASSSGGVQETQY	TRBV19	TRBJ2-5
ASSLRQGNTEAF	TRBV6-5	TRBJ1-1
AWSPGTEAF	TRBV30	TRBJ1-1
ASRSRGTGELF	TRBV19	TRBJ2-2
ASSLAGARGYT	TRBV5-1	TRBJ1-2
ASTPRDYNEQF	TRBV12-3/TRBV12-4	TRBJ2-1
ASSVEAGQSGYT	TRBV9	TRBJ1-2
ASSYGGQGTEAF	TRBV5-1	TRBJ1-1
ASSPTNGNYNEQF	TRBV28	TRBJ2-1
ASSVVAAISTDTQY	TRBV9	TRBJ2-3
ASSVGRDNEQF	TRBV7-9	TRBJ2-1
ASSYSGAQF	TRBV6-5	TRBJ2-1
ASSLAGLAGTGELF	TRBV7-9	TRBJ2-2
ASSLGDPYGYT	TRBV19	TRBJ1-2
ASSAPGQGAGGYT	TRBV5-5	TRBJ1-2
ASSRDSSSEAF	TRBV2	TRBJ1-1
ASSFRVLIYNEQF	TRBV5-6	TRBJ2-1
AGGFAGANVLT	TRBV30	TRBJ2-6
ASTPGISGRAGETQY	TRBV19	TRBJ2-5
ATSHRVQNTEAF	TRBV15	TRBJ1-1
ASSLSTSGSPEETQY	TRBV4-2	TRBJ2-5
ASSPRGTSGRGSYNEQF	TRBV9	TRBJ2-1
ASRGTGGQDEQY	TRBV28	TRBJ2-7
ASSPQPGTGGDEKLF	TRBV25-1	TRBJ1-4
ASSSRDSLAENTIY	TRBV19	TRBJ1-3
SASMGTGEKLF	TRBV20-1	TRBJ1-4
ASTMTVDSGYT	TRBV7-9	TRBJ1-2
ASSLRGSSGDREQY	TRBV7-9	TRBJ2-7
ASSLPSGTGELF	TRBV5-1	TRBJ2-2
ASSFGGAQY	TRBV27	TRBJ2-3
ASSRDTNSYEQY	TRBV18	TRBJ2-7
ASTPLGTGFHFGYT	TRBV3-1/TRBV3-2	TRBJ1-2
ASSLSGGDEKLF	TRBV3-1/TRBV3-2	TRBJ1-4
ASSYKGRSVTEAF	TRBV6-2/TRBV6-3	TRBJ1-1
ASSLLTGRIEAF	TRBV7-8	TRBJ1-1
ASSPTPDYGYT	TRBV28	TRBJ1-2
ASCRRGNTEAF	TRBV2	TRBJ1-1
ASSSRQGSTDTQY	TRBV7-6	TRBJ2-3
ASSSGTTTGELF	TRBV9	TRBJ2-2